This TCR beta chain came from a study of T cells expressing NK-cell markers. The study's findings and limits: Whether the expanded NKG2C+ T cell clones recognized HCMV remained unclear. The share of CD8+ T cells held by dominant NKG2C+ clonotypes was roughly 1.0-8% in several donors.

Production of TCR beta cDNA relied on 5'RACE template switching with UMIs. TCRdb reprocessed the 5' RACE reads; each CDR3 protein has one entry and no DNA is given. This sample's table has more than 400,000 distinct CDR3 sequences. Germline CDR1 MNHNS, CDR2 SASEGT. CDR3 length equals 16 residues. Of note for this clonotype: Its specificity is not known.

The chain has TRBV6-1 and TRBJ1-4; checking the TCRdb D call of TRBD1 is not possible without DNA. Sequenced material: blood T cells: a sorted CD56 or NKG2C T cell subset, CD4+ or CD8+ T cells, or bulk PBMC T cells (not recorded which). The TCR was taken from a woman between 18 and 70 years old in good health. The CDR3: CASSPRGLATNEKLFF.